Below, one T cell receptor (beta chain) is given with its context. Its antigen remains undetermined. Base qualities are not provided; no much larger clone lies one nucleotide away. The data belong to a study of control samples from healthy donors and cancer patients (dated by TCRdb to about 2020). Library creation used the immunoSEQ multiplex PCR assay. Entries here come from immuneACCESS through TCRdb and include only in-frame sequences with V and J called. Some clones fail to appear in such tables; in the studies checked, an unresolved V gene covers under half of the shortfall, and the cause of the remainder is unknown. This sample has some 130,000 clones in its table, and approximately 90% of those were observed once. About 9% of the sample goes to the ten largest clones. Per the germline V gene, SGHAT is the CDR1 and FQNNGV is the CDR2. Measured from the cysteine to the phenylalanine, the CDR3 is 13 residues long. The only DNA kept is the CDR3, 39 bases in frame from the first base. V is reduced by 0 bases and J by 1 base, leaving a spacing of 1 base between them.

The V and J segments used are TRBV11-2 and TRBJ1-5; the D gene assignment is ambiguous. The specimen sequenced was blood. The receptor was isolated from a woman under 40 in good health. The sequence in DNA is TGTGCCAGCAGCTTAGAGAGCAATCAGCCCCAGCATTTT. Translated, this gives CASSLESNQPQHF.